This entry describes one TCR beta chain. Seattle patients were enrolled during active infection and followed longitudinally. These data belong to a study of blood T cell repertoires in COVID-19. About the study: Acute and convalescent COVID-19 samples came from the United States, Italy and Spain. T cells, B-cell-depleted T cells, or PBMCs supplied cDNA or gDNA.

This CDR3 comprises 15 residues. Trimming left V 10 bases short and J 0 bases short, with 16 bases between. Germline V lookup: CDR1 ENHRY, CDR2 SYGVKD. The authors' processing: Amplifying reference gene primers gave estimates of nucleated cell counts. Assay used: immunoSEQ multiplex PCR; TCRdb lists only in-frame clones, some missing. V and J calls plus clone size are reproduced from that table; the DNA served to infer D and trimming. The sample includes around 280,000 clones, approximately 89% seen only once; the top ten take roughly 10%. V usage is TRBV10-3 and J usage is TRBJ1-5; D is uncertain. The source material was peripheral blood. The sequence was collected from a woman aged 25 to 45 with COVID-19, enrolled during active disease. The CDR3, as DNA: TGTGCCACCAGAGGGAGAGGAAATAGCAATCAGCCCCAGCATTTT. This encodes CATRGRGNSNQPQHF.